This is a list of T cell receptor beta chains from one sample in a study of shared clonotypes between healthy human individuals. The repertoire was sequenced with immunoSEQ multiplex PCR; TCRdb's copy has only in-frame clones and lacks some. The table includes some 690,000 clones, about 90% detected once. The material sequenced was memory CD8+ T cells from PBMCs. The receptors stem from a man aged 18 to 35 in good health. Some clones in this sample may be carry-over from other donors' samples. Each CDR3 is given with its conserved first and last residue.

13	TRBV7-9	TRBJ1-1	CASRTGENTEAFF
18	TRBV9	TRBJ2-1	CASSASVVQGTANNEQFF
14	TRBV29-1	TRBJ2-7	CSVELGGGGDEQYF
16	TRBV27	TRBJ1-2	CASSPLGEGLLYGYTF
13	TRBV7-9	TRBJ1-1	CASRTGENTEAFF
15	TRBV5-1	TRBJ2-4	CASSLAVGPKNIQYF
14	TRBV7-9	TRBJ2-7	CASSPTTIGIEQYF
13	TRBV7-9	TRBJ2-2	CAMCEVNTGELFF
12	TRBV7-8	TRBJ1-2	CASRGQGYGYTF
17	TRBV27	TRBJ2-2	CASRGLAGGPYTGELFF
17	TRBV14	TRBJ2-1	CASSPDLAGVAYNEQFF
14	TRBV27	TRBJ1-5	CASNPGADNQPQHF
16	TRBV5-1	TRBJ1-1	CASSLEGGDWGTEAFF
13	TRBV30	TRBJ2-7	CAWNLDAAYEQYF
14	TRBV13	TRBJ1-2	CASSSAPGDYGYTF
17	TRBV27	TRBJ2-3	CASSLYPGEGSTDTQYF
14	TRBV5-1	TRBJ2-7	CASSLGPPLGEQYF
15	TRBV28	TRBJ2-5	CASSFLSDRAETQYF
17	TRBV7-9	TRBJ2-7	CASSSPREREGSREQYF
15	TRBV4-2	TRBJ1-2	CASSPRATALYGYTF
16	TRBV4-3	TRBJ2-2	CASSQGRARGVGELFF
12	TRBV11-1	TRBJ2-2	CASRVGTGELFF
15	TRBV27	TRBJ2-7	CASSLSGGASYEQYF
17	TRBV5-1	TRBJ2-1	CASSLRAPGAIYNEQFF
15	TRBV19	TRBJ2-3	CASGGTSGLTDTQYF
15	TRBV27	TRBJ2-7	CASSPRTSGSYEQYF
16	TRBV9	TRBJ2-3	CASSVGPAGAVDTQYF
12	TRBV28	TRBJ2-7	CASSPPRAEQYF
16	TRBV27	TRBJ2-5	CASTMGQGGGFETQYF
13	TRBV27	TRBJ2-1	CASTPGGDGEQFF
14	TRBV7-9	TRBJ1-5	CASSGGQGRQPQHF
14	TRBV7-9	TRBJ1-2	CASQDGAPFRGYTF
14	TRBV6-5	TRBJ1-2	CASSYSPDLYGYTF
14	TRBV6-5	TRBJ1-1	CASSYARRYTEAFF
15	TRBV9	TRBJ2-2	CASSNHRDFTGELFF
14	TRBV27	TRBJ2-7	CASRISGGSYEQYF
15	TRBV28	TRBJ2-1	CASSTGLAGINEQFF
17	TRBV4-1	TRBJ2-1	CASSQPRTGTGTNEQFF
14	TRBV4-2	TRBJ1-1	CASSPKVAGTEAFF